This T cell receptor (beta chain) came from a study of T-cell memory formation after mild COVID-19. Study-wide background: Largely, the TCR clusters proved donor specific.

This clonotype has ten or more counts. The antigen remains undetermined. The V gene's germline CDR1 is MGHDK and CDR2 SYGVNS. The CDR3 has 17 residues. V trimming: 2 bases; J trimming: 2 bases; junction bases outside the gene matches: 10. Study results and limitations: The finding that pre-infection memory included some responding clones suggested that cross-reactive memory joined. Mostly located in CM and EM were contracting CD4+ clones, with contracting CD8+ clones located in EMRA.

With constant-segment primers, 5'RACE yielded cDNA libraries of TCR alpha and TCR beta that carried sample barcodes and UMIs. Each CDR3 protein is one row after TCRdb ran MiXCR on the 5' RACE reads. Among roughly 250,000 distinct CDR3 sequences listed, 15% to 20% were seen once. The TCR was taken from a man aged 18-30 years who had mild COVID-19 (a few samples of this study predate the infection). Cell type and time point are not known. The sequenced material came from PBMCs or a T cell subset sorted from them (not recorded which). The chain couples TRBV25-1 to TRBJ2-3; TRBD2 matches at 7 bases. CDR3 nucleotide sequence: TGTGCCAGCAGTGAAAGGGGAGGGCCGACCTTCACAGATACGCAGTATTTT. It codes for CASSERGGPTFTDTQYF.